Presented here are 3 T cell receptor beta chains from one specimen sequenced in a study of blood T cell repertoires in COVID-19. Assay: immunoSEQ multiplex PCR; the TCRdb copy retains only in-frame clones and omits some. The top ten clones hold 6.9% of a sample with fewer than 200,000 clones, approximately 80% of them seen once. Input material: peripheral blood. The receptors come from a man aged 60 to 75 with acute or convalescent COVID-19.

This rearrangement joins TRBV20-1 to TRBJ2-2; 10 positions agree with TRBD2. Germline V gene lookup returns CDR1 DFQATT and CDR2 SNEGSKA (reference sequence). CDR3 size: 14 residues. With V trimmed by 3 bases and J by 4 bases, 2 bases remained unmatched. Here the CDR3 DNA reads TGCAGTGCTAGTAAGCGGGAGGGCACCGGGGAGCTGTTTTTT. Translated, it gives CSASKREGTGELFF.

The CDR3 here is CASSLSPQRSSYEQYF. CDR3 DNA sequence: TGTGCCAGCAGCTTATCACCACAGCGGTCCTCCTACGAGCAGTACTTC. The V gene is TRBV11-2, the J gene TRBJ2-7, with a possible D match to TRBD2 (5 bases). Germline CDR1 is SGHAT and CDR2 is FQNNGV. The CDR3 has 16 residues. V was trimmed by 2 bases and J by 0 bases, leaving 14 bases between them.

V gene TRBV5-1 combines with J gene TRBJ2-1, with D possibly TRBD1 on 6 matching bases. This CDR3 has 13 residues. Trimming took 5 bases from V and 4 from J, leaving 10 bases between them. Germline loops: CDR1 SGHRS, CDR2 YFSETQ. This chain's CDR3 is CASSKQGYNEQFF. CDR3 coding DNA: TGCGCCAGCAGTAAACAGGGATACAATGAGCAGTTCTTC.